This T cell receptor beta chain was sequenced in a study of T-cell reconstitution after alpha-beta-depleted transplantation in children (dated by TCRdb to the mid-2010s). General notes on the study: T-cell immune reconstitution after TCRalphabeta/CD19-depleted allogeneic hematopoietic cell transplantation in children was quantitatively tracked in the study by means of TCR repertoire profiling. Study-wide findings and limitations: Over the following months the frequencies of hyperexpanded clones went down, and after one year T-cell counts and TCRbeta diversity were mostly credited to newly produced T cells. The apparently early alphabetaT-cell count recovery about two months after transplant was reportedly dependent on only several hundred rapidly expanded clones derived from non-depleted graft cells. The high TCRbeta diversity at day 60 in some patients was ascribed to recipient T cells and intrathymic progenitors that had survived conditioning.

The library was prepared using PCR. For sequencing, an Illumina HiSeq 2500 was employed. To normalize quantification of the TCRbeta repertoire, the TCR libraries were built with molecular barcoding that relied on unique molecular identifiers. TCRdb reprocessed the public reads (quality trimming at Q25 with fastp, clone calling with MiXCR) and kept in-frame beta chains. Rows matching on CDR3 protein sequence are summarized as one entry with the most common DNA and genes. Here the sample has fewer than 700,000 distinct CDR3 sequences; approximately 22% occur a single time. 14% of the sample is in the top ten clones. As encoded in the germline V gene, CDR1 is MNHEY while CDR2 is SVGAGI. Trimming leaves V shorter by 5 bases and J shorter by 1 base, with the junction holding 10 bases beyond the gene matches. The CDR3 has 17 amino acids, counting the end cysteine and valine. This entry keeps only the CDR3 DNA: 51 bases, framed from base 1.

This clonotype has a handful of counts. The target of this receptor is not known. One base away there is no much larger clone; base qualities are not given. According to the study, the label for this sample's treatment or condition signals: allogeneic hematopoietic cell transplantation with graft depleted of TCRalphabeta T cells and CD19 B cells. The transplant recipients were children given TCRalphabeta/CD19-depleted allogeneic hematopoietic cell grafts. This receptor chain uses TRBV6-5 and TRBJ2-7; 11 junctional bases match TRBD2. The receptor was derived from a boy younger than two who had a stem cell transplant for acute myeloid leukemia, so the T cells may come from the graft donor. Sample: PBMCs, mostly from graft donor cells, taken 360 days after TCRalphabeta/CD19-depleted stem cell transplant. The DNA is as follows: TGTGCCAGCAGTAAACTCGCCGGGACTAGCGGTTCCTACGAGCAGTACGTC. Its amino acids are CASSKLAGTSGSYEQYV.